This T cell receptor beta chain was sequenced in a study of monozygotic twins with inflammatory bowel disease. The template-switching step introduced UMIs that carried a 6-nucleotide sample barcode. No DNA is given; TCRdb re-called the 5' RACE reads and lists each CDR3 protein once. The table counts approximately 160,000 distinct CDR3 sequences; more than 2.5% lies in the top ten. The germline V gene encodes CDR1 SGHTA and CDR2 FQGNSA. The CDR3 is 15 amino acids. Details on this clonotype: Its antigen is unknown.

Isolation of total RNA was performed on whole blood, with no prior T cell sorting. Points from the study as a whole: IBD patients shared fewer clonotypes with other individuals than healthy twins, especially patients with disease activity signs. Those with IBD had lower TCRbeta diversity (inverse Simpson) than their healthy co-twins did.

Source material: blood. The TCR was taken from a human donor with ulcerative colitis or Crohn's disease, or a healthy co-twin of an affected twin (not recorded which). The V gene is TRBV7-2, the J gene TRBJ2-7; TCRdb outputs TRBD1, but without DNA this stays unchecked. The CDR3 sequence is CASSLWGRGGYEQYF.